These 21 T cell receptor beta chains were sequenced from one sample in a study of human T cells and chemical hapten exposure. TCRdb ran MiXCR on the RACE reads and lists one entry per CDR3 protein. The data contain a few hundred thousand distinct CDR3 sequences, around 5% of them seen just once; the ten biggest clones take up 7% to 10%. Described time point: pre-sensitization, week 0. Treatment described: therapeutic diphenylcyclopropenone sensitization with weekly scalp DPC. The input for sequencing was whole blood, taken in connection with sensitization to the hapten diphenylcyclopropenone (DPC). The receptors stem from a woman aged 18-29 years with alopecia areata. Some clones in this sample may be carry-over from other donors' samples.

The rearrangement joins TRBV28 to TRBJ1-4; TRBD1 matches at 9 bases. Trimming took 5 bases from V and 10 from J; bases not matched to a gene: 11. Per the germline V gene, CDR1 is MDHEN and CDR2 is SYDVKM. The CDR3 totals 15 residues. Here the CDR3 DNA reads TGTGCCAGCAGTCCGTACGGACAGGGGATCGGAAAACTGTTTTTT. Protein: CASSPYGQGIGKLFF. The entire variable domain, with the rest obtained from reference TRBV28 and TRBJ1-4, is as follows: DVKVTQSSRYLVKRTGEKVFLECVQDMDHENMFWYRQDPGLGLRLIYFSYDVKMKEKGDIPEGYSVSREKKERFSLILESASTNQTSMYLCASSPYGQGIGKLFFGSGTQLSVL.

This clonotype was seen ten or more times. The rearrangement links TRBV3-1 to TRBJ2-3, with a possible D match to TRBD2 (6 bases). Germline lookup yields CDR1 LGHDT and CDR2 YNNKEL (reference sequence). This CDR3 comprises 15 residues. Trimming took off 0 bases at V and 5 bases at J, with 12 bases between the two ends. The CDR3 is CASSQDGGAGDTQYF. In DNA form, the CDR3 reads TGTGCCAGCAGCCAAGATGGCGGGGCGGGAGATACGCAGTATTTT.

This clonotype was recorded many times. The chain has TRBV29-1 and TRBJ2-2; the D gene is possibly TRBD2 (7 bases). Trimming left V 4 bases short and J 2 bases short, with 14 bases between. CDR3 length: 15 amino acids. CDR1 is SQVTM, CDR2 ANQGSEA, per germline. The CDR3 nucleotides are TGCAGCGTTGGTCGGGGGGCGGGAAACACCGGGGAGCTGTTTTTT. Protein sequence: CSVGRGAGNTGELFF.

This clonotype was detected many times. This chain uses TRBV24-1 with TRBJ2-3, with TRBD1 as a possible D gene (6 bases). The germline V and J ends were trimmed by 6 bases and 3 bases, with 15 bases remaining between them. From germline, CDR1 is KGHDR and CDR2 SFDVKD. The CDR3 runs to 15 residues. CDR3 loop: CATSRNDRMTDTQYF. The DNA of the CDR3 is TGTGCCACCAGTCGGAACGACAGGATGACAGATACGCAGTATTTT.

The chain is built from TRBV12-5 and TRBJ1-1, with D hard to call. This CDR3 has 13 residues. V was cut by 3 bases and J by 1 base, with 6 bases left in between. The V gene's germline CDR1 is LGHNT and CDR2 FRNRAP. This CDR3 reads CASGFGQNTEAFF. Here the CDR3 DNA reads TGTGCTAGTGGTTTTGGGCAGAACACTGAAGCTTTCTTT.

The CDR3 DNA is TGCAGCGCCGTAGATAGGGAGAGCTCCTACAATGAGCAGTTCTTC. Protein: CSAVDRESSYNEQFF. The chain carries TRBV29-1 and TRBJ2-1, with TRBD2 as a possible D gene (5 bases). Between the trimmed V and J ends, which lost 7 bases and 0 bases, there was a span of 16 bases. CDR1 SQVTM and CDR2 ANQGSEA come from the germline V gene. The CDR3 is made up of 15 amino acids.

About this clonotype: This may arise from a read error, as a much more abundant clone is one base away. This chain connects TRBV5-1 to TRBJ2-7, with TRBD2 as a possible D gene (6 bases). CDR1 is SGHRS and CDR2 is YFSETQ in the germline V gene. This CDR3 has 11 residues. This chain's CDR3 is CASRDSYAQYF. The DNA for the CDR3 is TGCGCCAGCCGGGACTCCTACGCGCAGTACTTC.

This clonotype was detected a few times. The rearrangement links TRBV6-6 to TRBJ1-2; 8 nucleotides line up with TRBD1. The germline V gene encodes CDR1 MNHNY and CDR2 SVGAGI (reference sequence). The ends lost 5 bases at V and 7 bases at J; junction bases unmatched: 9. The CDR3 has 14 residues. This CDR3 is CASSQRGQAPGYTF. The CDR3 region has the DNA TGTGCCAGCAGTCAACGGGGACAGGCTCCTGGCTACACCTTC.

Many counts were recorded for this clonotype. The V and J genes are TRBV21-1 and TRBJ1-6; the tabulated D call, TRBD1, remains unverified against the DNA. TRBV21-1 is a recognized pseudogene. The CDR3 contains 12 residues. Written as DNA, the CDR3 is TGTGCCAGCAGGTCGGACAGTTCACCCCTCCACTTT. Protein product: CASRSDSSPLHF.

This clonotype was counted at least ten times. The rearrangement uses TRBV4-3 and TRBJ1-2, with TRBD1 matching over 7 bases. Germline-derived CDR1 and CDR2 are LGHNA and YSLEER. Trimming removed 0 bases from V and 3 bases from J; junction bases left unmatched: 4. CDR3 length: 15 residues. The CDR3 nucleotides are TGCGCCAGCAGCCAAGATGCAGGGGGAGACTATGGCTACACCTTC. Protein product: CASSQDAGGDYGYTF.

The table lists this clonotype with a few counts. V usage is TRBV20-1 and J usage is TRBJ2-7; no clear D. Between the trimmed V and J ends, which lost 2 bases and 2 bases, there was a span of 7 bases. Germline CDR1 reads DFQATT; CDR2 reads SNEGSKA (reference sequence). The CDR3 is 12 residues long. This chain's CDR3 is CSARTTAYEQYF. The CDR3 nucleotides read TGCAGTGCTAGAACGACGGCCTACGAGCAGTACTTC.

A few counts support this clonotype. The rearrangement joins TRBV3-1 to TRBJ2-6; D gene unclear. V lost 3 bases, J lost 0 bases, and 6 bases lay in between. Per germline, CDR1 LGHDT and CDR2 YNNKEL (reference sequence). The CDR3 totals 15 residues. This CDR3 reads CASSHLNSGANVLTF. The CDR3 DNA reads as TGTGCCAGCAGCCATCTAAACTCTGGGGCCAACGTCCTGACTTTC. The full variable domain, its missing parts supplied by reference TRBV3-1 and TRBJ2-6, is DTAVSQTPKYLVTQMGNDKSIKCEQNLGHDTMYWYKQDSKKFLKIMFSYNNKELIINETVPNRFSPKSPDKAHLNLHINSLELGDSAVYFCASSHLNSGANVLTFGAGSRLTVL.

This clonotype was counted many times. The gene calls are TRBV6-6 and TRBJ1-3; TRBD1 agrees at 9 bases. This CDR3 comprises 14 residues. After removal of 6 bases from V and 6 bases from J, the junction contained 6 bases not matched to a gene. Germline values: CDR1 MNHNY, CDR2 SVGAGI (reference sequence). The CDR3 region is CASSLTGGLNTIYF. The CDR3 DNA sequence: TGTGCCAGCAGCTTGACAGGGGGTCTAAACACCATATATTTT.

As concerns this clonotype: Given a much more abundant clone one base away, this may be a read error. The chain joins TRBV11-1 to TRBJ1-4, with D possibly being TRBD1 (6 bases). The CDR3 is made up of 15 amino acids. Germline CDR1 SGHAT, CDR2 FQDESV (reference sequence). The CDR3 loop is CDSSPRTATNEKLFF. The CDR3 DNA sequence: TGTGACAGCAGCCCTAGGACAGCAACTAATGAAAAACTGTTTTTT.

This clonotype has ten or more counts. This rearrangement joins TRBV4-2 to TRBJ1-6; a weak D match, TRBD1 (5 bases). The CDR3 is made up of 15 amino acids. Between the trimmed V and J ends, which lost 4 bases and 7 bases, there was a span of 14 bases. CDR1 LGHNA and CDR2 YNFKEQ come from the germline V gene. CDR3 amino acids: CASSLGTAENSPLHF. CDR3 DNA sequence: TGTGCCAGCAGCCTCGGGACGGCAGAGAATTCACCCCTCCACTTT.

The V and J genes are TRBV9 and TRBJ2-3; 8 bases fit TRBD2. Germline-derived CDR1 and CDR2 are SGDLS and YYNGEE. The trim removed 1 base at V and 6 bases at J, leaving 10 bases unmatched. The length of the CDR3 is 16 residues. The CDR3 DNA is TGTGCCAGCAGCGTACCCGGGGGGGCCCCCCCCGATACGCAGTATTTT. Translation gives CASSVPGGAPPDTQYF.

The chain is built from TRBV4-3 and TRBJ2-6, with D perhaps TRBD1 (5 bases). Trimming removed 0 bases from V and 1 base from J, with 16 bases in between. From germline, CDR1 is LGHNA and CDR2 YSLEER. This CDR3 contains 19 residues. Here the CDR3 reads CASSQDLFRARSGANVLTF. CDR3 DNA: TGCGCCAGCAGCCAAGATTTGTTCAGGGCTAGGTCTGGGGCCAACGTCCTGACTTTC.

This clonotype appeared many times. The CDR3 loop is CASSVNLYEQYF. The CDR3 DNA sequence: TGTGCCAGCAGTGTAAATCTCTACGAGCAGTACTTC. This chain links TRBV12-3 or TRBV12-4 with TRBJ2-7; no clear D. V lost 5 bases, J lost 3 bases, and 8 bases lay in between. The CDR3 is 12 amino acids.

A few counts support this clonotype. V is TRBV2 and J is TRBJ1-6; possible D gene TRBD1, 5 bases. Germline assignment: CDR1 SNHLY and CDR2 FYNNEI. This CDR3 spans 15 amino acids. Trimming removed 7 bases from V and 7 bases from J, with 17 bases in between. The CDR3 here is CASMRDATRNSPLHF. CDR3 bases: TGTGCCAGCATGAGGGACGCTACGCGAAATTCACCCCTCCACTTT.

This clonotype was found many times. The rearrangement links TRBV9 to TRBJ2-7, with D uncertain. Germline V gene sequence: CDR1 SGDLS, CDR2 YYNGEE. This CDR3 has 13 residues. V was trimmed by 0 bases and J by 7 bases, leaving 11 bases between them. The CDR3 DNA follows: TGTGCCAGCAGCGTAGCCCAGTCTTATGAGCAGTACTTC. As protein: CASSVAQSYEQYF.

This clonotype occurred many times. This chain joins TRBV7-2 and TRBJ1-1; 8 bases line up with TRBD1. V shed 6 bases, J shed 3 bases, and the junction held 6 bases outside the gene matches. This CDR3 spans 14 amino acids. Germline assignment: CDR1 SGHTA and CDR2 FQGNSA. The CDR3 region is CASRPGQAYTEAFF. CDR3 DNA sequence: TGTGCCAGCAGACCGGGACAGGCATACACTGAAGCTTTCTTT.